Shown below are 26 T cell receptor beta chains from a single sample sequenced in a study of tumor and adjacent non-tumor tissue in lung cancer. The library came from three nested PCR rounds adapted from ARM-PCR protocols. TCRdb reanalysed the multiplex PCR reads using MiXCR and keeps one entry per CDR3 protein. This table holds approximately 110,000 distinct CDR3 sequences, about 64% found once. RNA was extracted from bulk tissue without any cell sorting. Distant lung tissue was collected more than 3 cm away from the tumor edge. The specimen sequenced was distant non-tumor lung tissue. Source of these receptors: a man aged 55 to 70 with non-small cell lung cancer.

This clonotype showed up many times. This chain connects TRBV6-1 to TRBJ2-7; D perhaps matches TRBD2 (5 bases). Between the trimmed V and J ends, which lost 1 base and 4 bases, there was a span of 14 bases. CDR1 is MNHNS, CDR2 SASEGT, per germline. This CDR3 is built from 15 residues. As DNA, the CDR3 is TGTGCCAGCAGTGAAGGCCACGACGGGGTATACGAGCAGTACTTC. Protein product: CASSEGHDGVYEQYF.

The gene calls are TRBV6-2 or TRBV6-3 and TRBJ1-1; the match to TRBD1 covers 8 bases. V lost 5 bases to trimming and J lost 5 bases; unmatched junction nucleotides: 10. The CDR3 contains 15 residues. Germline V gene data show CDR1 as MNHEY and CDR2 as SVGEGT. The CDR3 nucleotides are TGTGCCAGCAGTCTATCCCCAGGGGGCAGAACTGAAGCTTTCTTT. It encodes CASSLSPGGRTEAFF.

This clonotype has a count of ten or more. The chain uses TRBV30 and TRBJ2-1; D may correspond to TRBD1 or TRBD2 (5 bases each). Germline CDR1 GTSNPN, CDR2 SVGIG (reference sequence). The CDR3 extends over 11 amino acids. Trimming removed 2 bases at V and 10 bases at J, with 9 bases between. The chain's CDR3 is CAWSYRDEQFF. In nucleotides, the CDR3 is TGTGCCTGGAGTTACCGGGACGAGCAGTTCTTC. Filled out from reference TRBV30 and TRBJ2-1, the complete variable domain reads SQTIHQWPATLVQPVGSPLSLECTVEGTSNPNLYWYRQAAGRGLQLLFYSVGIGQISSEVPQNLSASRPQDRQFILSSKKLLLSDSGFYLCAWSYRDEQFFGPGTRLTVL.

The chain has TRBV12-5 and TRBJ2-7, with D maybe TRBD1 (6 bases). The assigned J gene may be wrong: the sequence end matches TRBJ2-1 better. CDR1 is LGHNT, CDR2 FRNRAP, per germline. The length of the CDR3 is 15 residues. The CDR3 protein is CASGPPGTWTYEQFF. The DNA of the CDR3 is TGTGCTAGTGGGCCACCCGGGACATGGACCTACGAGCAGTTCTTC.

The chain is built from TRBV28 and TRBJ1-5, with 9 bases that match TRBD1. V lost 6 bases and J lost 5; bases outside the gene matches: 8. This CDR3 is built from 15 residues. Germline CDR1 MDHEN, CDR2 SYDVKM. The CDR3 DNA sequence: TGTGCCAGCAGGGGGGGGGACAGGGATCATCAGCCCCAGCATTTT. Its translation is CASRGGDRDHQPQHF.

With regard to this clonotype: The junction does not match germline at one end; this may be a read error. The chain's CDR3 is CASRPSGMVNTWELLF. CDR3 DNA: TGTGCCAGCAGACCTAGCGGGATGGTGAACACCTGGGAGCTGCTTTTT. The V and J genes are TRBV11-3 and TRBJ2-2, with 9 bases identical to TRBD2. The CDR3 has 16 amino acids. The germline V gene encodes CDR1 SGHNT and CDR2 YENEEA.

This clonotype has a count of ten or more. This chain links TRBV6-5 with TRBJ2-2; 11 nucleotides agree with TRBD2. CDR3 length: 16 amino acids. Germline trimming cut 6 bases from V and 6 bases from J; bases unmatched to any gene: 9. CDR1 and CDR2 from the germline V gene are MNHEY and SVGAGI. The DNA of the CDR3 is TGTGCCAGCAGGATGACTAGCGGGAAATACTCCGGGGAGCTGTTTTTT. It translates to CASRMTSGKYSGELFF.

This sequence joins TRBV24-1 and TRBJ2-3; tentative D call: TRBD2 (5 bases). Germline assignment: CDR1 KGHDR and CDR2 SFDVKD. Trimming took 3 bases from V and 0 from J, leaving 6 bases between them. The CDR3 loop spans 14 amino acids. The CDR3 DNA reads TGTGCCACCAGTGATCGGACTAGCACAGATACGCAGTATTTT. This codes for CATSDRTSTDTQYF.

A word on this clonotype: A much larger clone sits a single nucleotide away, making a read error possible. This is likely a read error, given that the CDR3 carries no conserved phenylalanine or tryptophan at its end. The limits of the CDR3 on the DNA are not certain, so only TCRdb's listed CDR3 is given. The V and J genes are TRBV28 and TRBJ2-1; the table's D call TRBD1 went unverified against the DNA. The CDR3 has 12 residues if both end residues are counted. Germline CDR1 MDHEN, CDR2 SYDVKM. CDR3 residues: CASSPSPGRPLL.

The chain combines TRBV12-3 or TRBV12-4 with TRBJ2-3; 8 bases are a match to TRBD2. The CDR3 has 15 residues. J was trimmed by 6 bases and V by 1 base; bases with no gene match: 6. CDR3 in amino acids: CASSLGAGGQDTQYF. Written as DNA, the CDR3 is TGTGCCAGCAGTTTAGGGGCGGGAGGCCAGGATACGCAGTATTTT.

Comments on this clonotype: A much larger clonotype is one base distant, so this may be a read error. J is TRBJ1-4 and V is TRBV4-1, with 8 bases aligning to TRBD1. V was pared by 1 base and J by 13 bases, with 8 bases of the junction left unmatched. CDR3 length: 14 amino acids. The germline V gene encodes CDR1 MGHRA and CDR2 YSYEKL. The CDR3 DNA sequence: TGCGCCAGCAGCCAAGTAGGGGACAGGATGGGACTGTTTTTT. Translating gives CASSQVGDRMGLFF.

Points on this clonotype: The germline gene is not matched at one end of the junction; a read error may be the cause. The rearrangement joins TRBV11-2 to TRBJ2-7, with 10 bases matching TRBD2. In germline, CDR1 is SGHAT, CDR2 FQNNGV. The CDR3 covers 16 residues. Here the CDR3 reads CASILDLTSGMYEQYF. DNA of the CDR3: TGTGCCAGCATCTTAGATCTAACTAGCGGGATGTACGAGCAGTACTTC.

This clonotype came up many times. The DNA of the CDR3 is TGTGCCAGCAGTGAAACAGGGGGGACCTTCAATGAGCAGTTCTTC. Protein: CASSETGGTFNEQFF. The chain links TRBV6-4 to TRBJ2-1; 8 bases agree with TRBD1. CDR3 size: 15 residues. J was trimmed by 6 bases and V by 3 bases; bases with no gene match: 7. Germline V gene sequence: CDR1 MRHNA, CDR2 SNTAGT.

Points on this clonotype: The junction departs from germline at one end; a sequencing error may be responsible. The gene calls are TRBV5-1 and TRBJ1-1; D ambiguous. The germline V gene encodes CDR1 SGHRS and CDR2 YFSETQ. The CDR3 extends over 14 amino acids. CDR3 sequence: CASSLAGCASEAFF. The CDR3 DNA follows: TGCGCCAGCAGCTTGGCTGGGTGCGCTTCTGAGGCTTTCTTT.

This clonotype was observed at least ten times. Because the CDR3 is missing its conserved closing phenylalanine or tryptophan, this is likely a read error. The chain couples TRBV11-3 to TRBJ2-1; 11 nucleotides agree with TRBD1. CDR1 is SGHNT, CDR2 YENEEA, per germline. The CDR3 length is 18 residues. After removal of 0 bases from V and 8 bases from J, the junction contained 12 bases not matched to a gene. The CDR3 DNA follows: TGTGCCAGCAGCTTAGAATTCCCTGGAGGACAGGGGGCCCATGAGCAGTTCTAC. It specifies CASSLEFPGGQGAHEQFY.

This clonotype was found many times. The V gene is TRBV28, the J gene TRBJ2-7; D might be TRBD1 (6 bases). CDR3 length: 13 residues. Germline CDR1 is MDHEN and CDR2 is SYDVKM. V was cut by 5 bases and J by 3 bases, with 11 bases left in between. This CDR3 is CASSRQDFYEQYF. CDR3 sequence (DNA): TGTGCCAGCAGTCGACAGGACTTCTACGAGCAGTACTTC.

This clonotype was counted a single time. This chain uses TRBV20-1 with TRBJ1-4; tentative D call: TRBD1 (6 bases). V lost 6 bases to trimming and J lost 10 bases, with 21 bases between them. Germline-derived CDR1 and CDR2 are DFQATT and SNEGSKA (reference sequence). The CDR3 contains 14 residues. This CDR3 is CSANDRILVGKLFF. As DNA, the CDR3 is TGCAGTGCCAATGACAGGATTTTGGTCGGAAAACTGTTTTTT.

Of note for this clonotype: Germline and junction disagree at one end, which may indicate a read error. V gene TRBV6-5 combines with J gene TRBJ2-7; D gene ambiguous. The CDR3 length is 15 residues. From germline, CDR1 is MNHEY and CDR2 SVGAGI. The CDR3 is CASSYSSGRSYEQYF. In DNA, the CDR3 is TGTGCCAGCAGTTACTCTTCGGGTAGATCCTATGAGCAGTACTTC.

As concerns this clonotype: The DNA is omitted, as the CDR3 cannot be located on it reliably, and the CDR3 follows TCRdb's listing. The V call is TRBV11-1, the J call TRBJ2-1; TRBD2, as called in the table, went unchecked against the DNA. The CDR3 totals 20 residues, both ends included. The germline CDR1 and CDR2 sequences are SGHAT and FQDESV (reference sequence). CDR3 region: CASSLILSLVGDGSYNEQFF.

This clonotype was counted many times. The gene calls are TRBV12-3 or TRBV12-4 and TRBJ2-5; weak D call: TRBD1 (5 bases). The V end was cut by 6 bases, the J end by 2 bases, with 13 bases between. The CDR3 spans 14 residues. The CDR3 coding sequence is TGTGCCAGCAGCCAGGGTTTGGAACAAGAGACCCAGTACTTC. This translates into CASSQGLEQETQYF.

Points on this clonotype: Since no conserved phenylalanine or tryptophan closes the CDR3, a read error is the likely cause. This rearrangement joins TRBV11-1 to TRBJ1-1; D unresolved. The CDR3 spans 14 residues. The V gene lost 11 bases and the J gene lost 5 bases, with 21 bases spanning the gap. Germline CDR1 is SGHAT and CDR2 is FQDESV (reference sequence). The CDR3 sequence: CAVSLSAGETEAFY. In nucleotides, the CDR3 is TGTGCCGTCAGCTTATCGGCGGGCGAGACTGAAGCTTTCTAT.

In the case of this clonotype: At one of its ends the junction is not consistent with the germline gene, which may arise from a read error. V gene TRBV4-1 combines with J gene TRBJ2-2; D is ambiguous. This CDR3 spans 15 amino acids. The germline V gene has CDR1 MGHRA and CDR2 YSYEKL. The CDR3 here is CVSSQDLSNTGELFF. The CDR3 region has the DNA TGCGTCAGCAGCCAAGACTTATCTAACACCGGGGAGCTGTTTTTT.

The genes are TRBV6-5 and TRBJ1-2; no definite D call. This CDR3 region has 14 residues. Germline CDR1 and CDR2: MNHEY and SVGAGI. The CDR3 loop reads CSGSYGQANYGYTF. The CDR3 DNA reads TGTTCCGGCAGTTACGGGCAGGCTAACTATGGCTACACCTTC.

This clonotype was seen a handful of times. The CDR3: CASNTLDGDPWGSNEKLFF. The CDR3 bases are TGTGCCAGCAATACCCTCGACGGGGACCCATGGGGATCTAATGAAAAACTGTTTTTT. This chain links TRBV28 with TRBJ1-4, with D possibly TRBD1 on 5 matching bases. Trimming took off 7 bases at V and 3 bases at J, with 27 bases between the two ends. Per germline, CDR1 MDHEN and CDR2 SYDVKM. The CDR3 is 19 amino acids.

On this clonotype itself: Relative to the germline gene, one junction end is altered; a read error may explain this. This CDR3 reads CTWSVRFSHEQYF. DNA of the CDR3: TGTACCTGGAGTGTACGGTTTTCCCACGAGCAGTACTTC. The chain joins TRBV30 to TRBJ2-7, with D hard to call. CDR1 and CDR2 from the germline V gene are GTSNPN and SVGIG (reference sequence). The CDR3 spans 13 residues.

This clonotype has ten or more counts. The chain links TRBV28 to TRBJ2-5, with D possibly matching TRBD2 (5 bases). Germline V gives CDR1 MDHEN, CDR2 SYDVKM. The CDR3 covers 14 residues. V was clipped by 3 bases and J by 5 bases, with 13 bases between them. DNA of the CDR3: TGTGCCAGCAGTTTGGATACTAGTGTCGAGACCCAGTACTTC. This encodes CASSLDTSVETQYF. The complete variable domain, with remaining parts taken from reference TRBV28 and TRBJ2-5, reads DVKVTQSSRYLVKRTGEKVFLECVQDMDHENMFWYRQDPGLGLRLIYFSYDVKMKEKGDIPEGYSVSREKKERFSLILESASTNQTSMYLCASSLDTSVETQYFGPGTRLLVL.